This is a list of T cell receptor beta chains from one sample in a study of blood T cell repertoires in COVID-19. Measured with immunoSEQ multiplex PCR; TCRdb has only the in-frame clones, and not every one. The sample includes 250,000 to 350,000 clones, 90% of them seen just once. Sequenced material: PBMCs or T cells enriched from blood (not recorded which). The receptors derive from a woman under 30 with acute COVID-19. Both conserved end residues are part of each CDR3. Fields, in order: J gene, clone size, D gene, V gene, CDR3 DNA, CDR3 protein. The D gene is left open where the match is weak. Rows may omit the clone size; those that give it use once, few, many or a size class.

>TRBJ2-7|NA|TRBD2|TRBV11-1
TGTGCCAGCAGCTTAGTTCGATGGGCGGGAGGCGAGCAGTACTTC
CASSLVRWAGGEQYF
>TRBJ1-5|NA|NA|TRBV15
TGTGCCACCAGCAGAGACAGATCCAATCAGCCCCAGCATTTT
CATSRDRSNQPQHF
>TRBJ1-5|NA|NA|TRBV6-5
TGTGCCAGCAGCCTCCAGGGATTTGGTCAGCCCCAGCATTTT
CASSLQGFGQPQHF
>TRBJ2-7|NA|TRBD2|TRBV7-3
TGTGCCAGCAGCTTATGGTCTAGCGGGATCGACGAGCAGTACTTC
CASSLWSSGIDEQYF
>TRBJ1-1|NA|NA|TRBV27
TGTGCCAGCAGTCCGCGCCTTGACAGAGCTGAAGCTTTCTTT
CASSPRLDRAEAFF
>TRBJ2-5|NA|TRBD1|TRBV5-6
TGTGCCAGCAGCTTGTTCGTAACAAGGACAGGGGAAAGAGCGGAGTACTTC
CASSLFVTRTGERAEYF
>TRBJ1-2|NA|NA|TRBV28
TGTGCCAGCAACCGCCCTATCCTAGTTGGTCAGAATGGCTACACCTTC
CASNRPILVGQNGYTF
>TRBJ1-4|NA|TRBD1|TRBV18
TGTGCCAGCTCACCAGAGGACAGGGGGCTTACACTGTTTTTT
CASSPEDRGLTLFF
>TRBJ1-4|NA|NA|TRBV19
TGTGCCAGTAGCACATCCGGGTCTTTAGATGAAAAACTGTTTTTT
CASSTSGSLDEKLFF
>TRBJ1-2|NA|TRBD1|TRBV19
TGTGCCAGTAAGGGACAGGCTTATGGCTACACCTTC
CASKGQAYGYTF
>TRBJ2-7|NA|NA|TRBV9
TGTGCCAGCACCCCGGGACTCGCAGGATACGAGCAGTACTTC
CASTPGLAGYEQYF
>TRBJ1-6|NA|NA|TRBV28
TGTGCCAGCAGTTTGGACGGCAGGGGAGTTTCACCCCTCCACTTT
CASSLDGRGVSPLHF
>TRBJ1-2|NA|TRBD1|TRBV28
TGTGCCAGCAGTTCACACAGGGGATTCTATGGCTACACCTTC
CASSSHRGFYGYTF
>TRBJ1-2|NA|NA|TRBV11-2
TGTGCCAGCAGCAAACAGGCTTCCGACTATGGCTACACCTTC
CASSKQASDYGYTF
>TRBJ2-4|NA|TRBD2|TRBV4-1
TGCGCCAGCAGCCAAGAACCCCTAGCGGGGGAACTAGCCAAAAACATTCAGTACTTC
CASSQEPLAGELAKNIQYF
>TRBJ1-1|NA|NA|TRBV5-6
TGTGCCAGCAGCTCGCGGGCACAGCGGGGGCGGGACATGAACACTGAAGCTTTCTTT
CASSSRAQRGRDMNTEAFF
>TRBJ1-2|NA|NA|TRBV27
TGTGCCAGCAGTTTAGGCCCCTTCTATGGCTACACCTTC
CASSLGPFYGYTF
>TRBJ1-1|NA|NA|TRBV11-3
TGTGCCAGCAGCTCCGCTACGCCGAACACTGAAGCTTTCTTT
CASSSATPNTEAFF
>TRBJ1-2|once|NA|TRBV7-9
TGTGCCAGCAGCCGGACCGGGACACTAAATTATGGCTACACCTTC
CASSRTGTLNYGYTF
>TRBJ2-3|NA|TRBD1|TRBV28
TGTGCCAGCAGTTTGAGGGACAGGGGGCGTGCAGATACGCAGTATTTT
CASSLRDRGRADTQYF
>TRBJ1-1|NA|NA|TRBV14
TGTGCCAGCAGCCAAGATTTAGTTAGGGGTGAAGCTTTCTTT
CASSQDLVRGEAFF